These 24 T cell receptor beta chains share one sample of origin, sequenced in a study of T-cell memory formation after mild COVID-19 (dated by TCRdb to 2020 to 2022). Libraries were constructed by 5' RACE. The sequencing machine was an Illumina NovaSeq 6000. TCRdb reprocessed the public reads (quality trimming at Q25 with fastp, clone calling with MiXCR) and kept in-frame beta chains. Each CDR3 protein gets just one entry, which takes the most common genes and DNA from the rows behind it. This sample has about 210,000 distinct CDR3 sequences in its table, and around 25% of those were observed once. About an eighth of the sample comes from the top ten. Input material: PBMCs or a T cell subset sorted from them (not recorded which). The receptor set was obtained from an adult woman who had mild COVID-19 (a few samples of this study predate the infection). The sample titles of this study are shuffled in the database, so cell type and time point are left out; the donor was told from shared clones.

V and J are TRBV3-1 and TRBJ1-1; no firm D call. The CDR3 has 14 amino acids. Germline-derived CDR1 and CDR2 are LGHDT and YNNKEL (reference sequence). Trimming took off 1 base at V and 2 bases at J, with 8 bases between the two ends. CDR3 loop: CASSQGDFNTEAFF. CDR3 bases: TGTGCCAGCAGCCAAGGGGATTTTAACACTGAAGCTTTCTTT. The variable domain in full, completed from reference TRBV3-1 and TRBJ1-1, reads DTAVSQTPKYLVTQMGNDKSIKCEQNLGHDTMYWYKQDSKKFLKIMFSYNNKELIINETVPNRFSPKSPDKAHLNLHINSLELGDSAVYFCASSQGDFNTEAFFGQGTRLTVV.

The rearrangement links TRBV7-2 to TRBJ2-1, with 10 bases identical to TRBD2. The CDR3 contains 14 residues. The V and J ends lost 6 bases and 9 bases, in that order; junction bases with no gene match: 8. Germline V gene data show CDR1 as SGHTA and CDR2 as FQGNSA. The CDR3: CASRYTSGEGEQFF. CDR3 DNA: TGTGCCAGCAGATACACTAGCGGGGAGGGTGAGCAGTTCTTC.

The rearrangement links TRBV6-2 or TRBV6-3 to TRBJ2-2; D not resolved. The V and J ends lost 0 bases and 10 bases respectively, with 15 bases between them. This CDR3 spans 15 amino acids. Germline-derived CDR1 and CDR2 are MNHEY and SVGEGT. This chain's CDR3 is CASSYSRLDLEELFF. The CDR3 region has the DNA TGTGCCAGCAGTTACTCGAGGCTAGATCTTGAGGAGCTGTTTTTT.

This clonotype was seen a few times. V and J are TRBV18 and TRBJ2-7, with TRBD1 identical over 11 bases. V dropped 2 bases and J dropped 0; count of bases not matched to a gene: 3. Germline assignment: CDR1 KGHSH and CDR2 LQKENI. This CDR3 spans 16 amino acids. As DNA, the CDR3 is TGTGCCAGCTCACCAGGGGACAGGGGGTCCTCCTACGAGCAGTACTTC. Its protein product is CASSPGDRGSSYEQYF.

The V gene is TRBV30, the J gene TRBJ1-6; D is unresolved. The V end lost 6 bases, the J end lost 10 bases, and 13 bases lay between the germline ends. This CDR3 comprises 12 residues. CDR1 GTSNPN and CDR2 SVGIG come from the germline V gene (reference sequence). CDR3 sequence: CACERTLSPLHF. CDR3 nucleotides: TGTGCCTGTGAACGGACTCTATCACCCCTCCACTTT.

This clonotype has just a few counts. This chain connects TRBV25-1 to TRBJ2-3; tentatively, D is TRBD2 (5 bases). Looked up from germline, CDR1 is MGHDK and CDR2 is SYGVNS. The CDR3 extends over 17 amino acids. Between the trimmed V and J ends, which lost 5 bases and 3 bases, there was a span of 21 bases. The CDR3, as DNA: TGTGCCAGCAGTAGCGAGACCGGCGCGGGCACGACAGATACGCAGTATTTT. Its translation is CASSSETGAGTTDTQYF. Based on the CDR3 plus reference TRBV25-1 and TRBJ2-3, the full variable domain is EADIYQTPRYLVIGTGKKITLECSQTMGHDKMYWYQQDPGMELHLIHYSYGVNSTEKGDLSSESTVSRIRTEHFPLTLESARPSHTSQYLCASSSETGAGTTDTQYFGPGTRLTVL.

In its sample, this clonotype was seen many times. This chain joins TRBV6-6 and TRBJ2-1, with TRBD2 as a possible D gene (6 bases). Germline CDR1 MNHNY, CDR2 SVGAGI (reference sequence). V was cut by 7 bases and J by 7 bases, with 17 bases left in between. CDR3 length: 14 amino acids. This CDR3 reads CASTIAASGNEQFF. The CDR3 bases are TGTGCCAGCACAATAGCGGCCTCAGGGAATGAGCAGTTCTTC.

The chain recombines TRBV14 with TRBJ1-2; D gene uncertain. The germline V gene encodes CDR1 SGHDN and CDR2 FVKESK. V dropped 2 bases and J dropped 1 base, with 8 bases sitting between them. This CDR3 comprises 14 residues. CDR3 nucleotide sequence: TGTGCCAGCAGCCAATCGTTGGATAACTATGGCTACACCTTC. Translation: CASSQSLDNYGYTF.

This clonotype has only a few counts. The rearrangement links TRBV20-1 to TRBJ2-1; 8 bases match TRBD2. The V and J ends lost 2 bases and 10 bases, in that order; junction bases with no gene match: 4. Looked up from germline, CDR1 is DFQATT and CDR2 is SNEGSKA (reference sequence). The CDR3 spans 12 residues. CDR3 in DNA: TGCAGTGCTAGACCGACTAGCGCCGAGCAGTTCTTC. It codes for CSARPTSAEQFF.

In its sample, this clonotype was seen a few times. The chain uses TRBV12-5 and TRBJ2-3, with 7 nucleotides matching TRBD2. The CDR3 runs 17 residues. CDR1 and CDR2 from the germline V gene are LGHNT and FRNRAP. The J segment lost 4 bases and the V segment lost 6 bases, leaving 16 bases of the junction unmatched. CDR3 loop: CASGLPRGLADSDTQYF. CDR3 bases: TGTGCTAGTGGCCTCCCCCGTGGGCTAGCGGACTCAGATACGCAGTATTTT.

This clonotype was counted a few times. This chain uses TRBV19 with TRBJ1-1; D is undetermined. Germline CDR1 is LNHDA and CDR2 is SQIVND (reference sequence). Between the trimmed V and J ends, which lost 5 bases and 0 bases, there was a span of 10 bases. The CDR3 runs to 14 residues. CDR3 coding DNA: TGTGCCAGTAGTGCCCCGCGTATGAACACTGAAGCTTTCTTT. Translated, it gives CASSAPRMNTEAFF.

The genes are TRBV6-1 and TRBJ2-2, with D unclear. Trimming left V 6 bases short and J 6 bases short, with 5 bases between. The CDR3 has 11 amino acids. In germline, CDR1 is MNHNS, CDR2 SASEGT. DNA for the CDR3: TGTGCCAGCAGAGGACCCGGGGAGCTGTTTTTT. It is translated as CASRGPGELFF.

The CDR3, as DNA: TGCAGTGCTAGACAGGGCGGCTCCTACGAGCAGTACTTC. Protein sequence: CSARQGGSYEQYF. The chain links TRBV20-1 to TRBJ2-7; TRBD1 might be the D (5 bases). Germline V gives CDR1 DFQATT, CDR2 SNEGSKA (reference sequence). V lost 2 bases and J 0 bases, leaving 8 bases between the germline ends. The CDR3 sequence is 13 residues long.

Only a few counts were recorded for this clonotype. V and J are TRBV7-9 and TRBJ2-7; TRBD2 aligns across 7 bases. This CDR3 region has 16 residues. Germline V gene lookup returns CDR1 SEHNR and CDR2 FQNEAQ (reference sequence). The V and J ends lost 5 bases and 2 bases, in that order; junction bases with no gene match: 12. The CDR3 protein is CASSPGGKRETYEQYF. The CDR3 nucleotides read TGTGCCAGCAGCCCCGGGGGGAAGAGAGAGACCTACGAGCAGTACTTC.

The rearrangement uses TRBV20-1 and TRBJ2-2; tentatively, D is TRBD2 (6 bases). The germline V gene has CDR1 DFQATT and CDR2 SNEGSKA (reference sequence). V lost 2 bases, J lost 4 bases, and 8 bases lay in between. The CDR3 runs to 13 residues. DNA of the CDR3: TGCAGTGCTAGACGGCGGGGCACCGGGGAGCTGTTTTTT. It yields the protein CSARRRGTGELFF.

V is TRBV7-9 and J is TRBJ2-3, with 8 bases matching TRBD2. The CDR3 is 15 residues long. CDR1 is SEHNR and CDR2 is FQNEAQ in the germline V gene (reference sequence). Losses at the gene ends were 8 bases for V and 0 bases for J; bases not matched to a gene: 7. The CDR3 nucleotides read TGTGCCAGCGGGGCGGGGGGACTTAGCACAGATACGCAGTATTTT. This translates into CASGAGGLSTDTQYF.

This clonotype was detected a few times. The chain joins TRBV5-1 to TRBJ2-5; D may correspond to TRBD1 or TRBD2 (5 bases each). Germline lookup yields CDR1 SGHRS and CDR2 YFSETQ. This CDR3 is built from 15 residues. V was shortened by 0 bases and J by 2 bases, with 11 bases between the two germline ends. The CDR3 is CASSLGSGPQETQYF. The CDR3 DNA reads as TGCGCCAGCAGCTTGGGATCGGGGCCTCAAGAGACCCAGTACTTC.

The chain carries TRBV15 and TRBJ2-1, with 11 bases identical to TRBD2. V trimming: 6 bases; J trimming: 7 bases; junction bases outside the gene matches: 8. CDR3 size: 15 residues. CDR1 and CDR2 (germline): LNHNV, YYDKDF (reference sequence). CDR3: CATSSGRGWSNEQFF. As DNA, the CDR3 is TGTGCCACCAGTAGCGGGAGGGGGTGGTCGAATGAGCAGTTCTTC.

The chain recombines TRBV19 with TRBJ2-1; the match to TRBD1 covers 12 bases. V gave up 5 bases and J gave up 7 bases; unmatched junction bases: 6. The CDR3 consists of 15 residues. The germline CDR1 and CDR2 sequences are LNHDA and SQIVND (reference sequence). CDR3 in DNA: TGTGCCAGTAGTCCGTTGGGACAGGGGGCAAATGAGCAGTTCTTC. It yields the protein CASSPLGQGANEQFF.

The genes are TRBV7-8 and TRBJ2-1; 8 bases match TRBD1. Germline V gene sequence: CDR1 SGHVS, CDR2 FQNEAQ. This CDR3 region has 15 residues. The trim removed 5 bases at V and 1 base at J, leaving 4 bases unmatched. The CDR3 DNA reads as TGTGCCAGCAGCATCTACAGGGGGTCCTACAATGAGCAGTTCTTC. This encodes CASSIYRGSYNEQFF. Full variable domain (missing parts from reference TRBV7-8 and TRBJ2-1): GAGVSQSPRYKVAKRGQDVALRCDPISGHVSLFWYQQALGQGPEFLTYFQNEAQLDKSGLPSDRFFAERPEGSVSTLKIQRTQQEDSAVYLCASSIYRGSYNEQFFGPGTRLTVL.

In this sample, this clonotype turned up a few times. This rearrangement joins TRBV5-5 to TRBJ1-1; TRBD1 might be the D (5 bases). The germline V and J ends were trimmed by 5 bases and 10 bases, with 18 bases remaining between them. There are 13 residues in the CDR3. Germline CDR1 SGHKS, CDR2 YYEKEE (reference sequence). The CDR3 DNA sequence: TGTGCCAGCAGTTTCCCTCAGGGAGTCGGAGCTTTCTTT. Translating gives CASSFPQGVGAFF.

This clonotype was detected only a few times. The rearrangement uses TRBV20-1 and TRBJ1-2, with D maybe TRBD1 (6 bases). The CDR3 contains 15 residues. Germline V gives CDR1 DFQATT, CDR2 SNEGSKA (reference sequence). Trimming cost V 1 base and J 0 bases, with 12 bases left between them. The CDR3 nucleotides read TGCAGTGCTAGAGGGCAACAGGGAGCTAACTATGGCTACACCTTC. Its protein is CSARGQQGANYGYTF.

This clonotype was seen a handful of times. V usage is TRBV29-1 and J usage is TRBJ2-2; TRBD1 agrees at 9 bases. CDR1 and CDR2 (germline): SQVTM, ANQGSEA. This CDR3 spans 13 amino acids. V trimming: 7 bases; J trimming: 3 bases; junction bases outside the gene matches: 3. The CDR3 nucleotides are TGCAGCGGAGACAGGGGGGACACCGGGGAGCTGTTTTTT. Protein: CSGDRGDTGELFF.

V usage is TRBV9 and J usage is TRBJ2-7; D assignment may be TRBD1 or TRBD2 (6 bases each). Deletions cut 3 bases from V and 7 bases from J, with 20 bases between. CDR3 length equals 15 residues. CDR1 and CDR2 (germline): SGDLS, YYNGEE. CDR3 sequence: CASSGATGTGGEQYF. The CDR3 region has the DNA TGTGCCAGCAGCGGAGCCACAGGGACCGGGGGTGAGCAGTACTTC.